Listed here is a single T cell receptor (beta chain). The data derive from a study of blood T cell repertoires in COVID-19. Study context: The cDNA or gDNA used as material had been derived from T cells, B-cell-depleted T cells, or PBMCs.

The CDR3 covers 13 residues. Germline lookup yields CDR1 SGHRS and CDR2 YFSETQ. J lost 8 bases, V lost 5 bases, and 8 bases had no gene match. Per the original data handling: Quantification of nucleated cells was approximated via reference gene primer amplification. Here immunoSEQ multiplex PCR was the method, and the copy in TCRdb shows in-frame clones only, minus some. V and J calls and clone size are copied from that table; D and trimming were computed from the DNA. The sample shows tens of thousands of clones, over 75% of them seen only once. The chain recombines TRBV5-1 with TRBJ1-1; 8 nucleotides line up with TRBD1. The sequence was collected from a woman between 55 and 75 years old with acute or convalescent COVID-19. Material for sequencing was peripheral blood. The CDR3 DNA is TGCGCCAGCAGAGGACAGGGTACCGCCGAAGCTTTCTTT. It yields the protein CASRGQGTAEAFF.